The sequence of this T cell receptor (beta chain) was determined in a study of cytotoxic CD8 clonotypes in ibrutinib-treated CLL. Whole-study findings and limits: T-cell clonality at baseline went above that of age-matched healthy donors and rose and fell with circulating CD8+ T-cell counts.

This CDR3 spans 13 amino acids. CDR1 and CDR2 from the germline V gene are SNHLY and FYNNEI. Trimming removed 4 bases at V and 8 bases at J, with 14 bases between. On this clone itself: Its antigen is not identified.

The data were produced by immunoSEQ multiplex PCR, yet TCRdb's version contains in-frame clones alone and is incomplete. This repertoire shows fewer than 300,000 clones, roughly three quarters found once; its top ten account for around 6%. The source was PBMCs, collected at disease progression, from a patient treated with ibrutinib. The clonotype comes from a human donor with chronic lymphocytic leukemia. The chain employs TRBV2 and TRBJ1-2; D call uncertain. The CDR3 region is CASSVQQYSGYTF. DNA for the CDR3: TGTGCCAGCAGTGTACAACAGTACAGCGGCTACACCTTC. The full variable domain, its missing parts supplied by reference TRBV2 and TRBJ1-2, is EPEVTQTPSHQVTQMGQEVILRCVPISNHLYFYWYRQILGQKVEFLVSFYNNEISEKSEIFDDQFSVERPDGSNFTLKIRSTKLEDSAMYFCASSVQQYSGYTFGSGTRLTVV.